Below are 22 T cell receptor beta chains sequenced from a single sample in a study of T-cell reconstitution after alpha-beta-depleted transplantation in children. As it was prepared, the TCRbeta library received unique molecular identifiers. TCRdb analysed the PCR reads with MiXCR anew, one entry per CDR3 protein. The sample comprises roughly 340,000 distinct CDR3 sequences, about a sixth of which are singletons, and roughly 40% rests with the top ten. The sequences come from PBMCs, mostly from graft donor cells, collected 360 days after TCRalphabeta/CD19-depleted stem cell transplant. All receptors derive from a male patient under 10 years old who had a stem cell transplant for acute lymphoblastic leukemia, so the T cells may come from the graft donor.

The rearrangement links TRBV27 to TRBJ1-2; possibly TRBD1 for D (5 bases). Deletions cut 5 bases from V and 9 bases from J, with 13 bases between. The CDR3 has 12 amino acids. The germline CDR1 and CDR2 sequences are MNHEY and SMNVEV (reference sequence). The CDR3 region is CASSLPGASYTF. In DNA form, the CDR3 reads TGTGCCAGCAGTCTTCCCGGGGCTAGCTACACCTTC.

This clonotype has more than one count but fewer than ten. The chain has TRBV5-5 and TRBJ1-5; possible D gene TRBD1, 5 bases. V was cut by 0 bases and J by 5 bases, with 9 bases left in between. The CDR3 totals 14 residues. Germline-derived CDR1 and CDR2 are SGHKS and YYEKEE (reference sequence). The DNA of the CDR3 is TGTGCCAGCAGCTTGGTGCAGGGTGATCAGCCCCAGCATTTT. The encoded protein is CASSLVQGDQPQHF.

This sequence joins TRBV6-2 or TRBV6-3 and TRBJ2-3, with TRBD2 matching 8 bases. Germline V gene data show CDR1 as MNHEY and CDR2 as SVGEGT. The V segment lost 0 bases and the J segment 1 base; nucleotides outside the gene matches: 6. The CDR3 extends over 17 amino acids. The CDR3 region has the DNA TGTGCCAGCAGTTACTCGAATTTGCGGGAGGGCACAGATACGCAGTATTTT. Translating it yields CASSYSNLREGTDTQYF.

The table lists this clonotype with a few counts. The J gene is TRBJ1-6, the V gene TRBV5-1; the D gene is possibly TRBD1 (5 bases). The CDR3 loop spans 18 amino acids. CDR1 SGHRS and CDR2 YFSETQ come from the germline V gene. V lost 4 bases and J 7 bases, leaving 24 bases between the germline ends. CDR3 sequence: CASSPTGGGVNHNSPLHF. The CDR3 coding sequence is TGCGCCAGCAGCCCCACGGGTGGGGGGGTGAATCACAATTCACCCCTCCACTTT.

This sequence joins TRBV4-3 and TRBJ1-5, with no clear D. Germline values: CDR1 LGHNA, CDR2 YSLEER. The CDR3 totals 15 residues. V gave up 0 bases and J gave up 7 bases, with 13 bases separating them. The CDR3 DNA reads TGCGCCAGCAGCCAAGATCTGCGGGGAAGGCAGCCCCAGCATTTT. Amino acids: CASSQDLRGRQPQHF.

In its sample, this clonotype was seen many times. The chain is built from TRBV5-1 and TRBJ1-1; 8 bases align to TRBD1. There are 15 residues in the CDR3. Germline V gives CDR1 SGHRS, CDR2 YFSETQ. V lost 0 bases and J lost 2; bases outside the gene matches: 3. CDR3 nucleotide sequence: TGCGCCAGCAGCTTGGCAGGGGGCTTTAACACTGAAGCTTTCTTT. Its translation is CASSLAGGFNTEAFF.

This clonotype was observed a few times. The genes are TRBV10-3 and TRBJ1-2, with D unclear. The CDR3 runs to 14 residues. Per the germline V gene, CDR1 is ENHRY and CDR2 is SYGVKD. Trimming shortened V by 5 bases and J by 4 bases, and 14 bases separated the two germline ends. CDR3 nucleotide sequence: TGTGCCATCAGTTTTCCGGAGAGCGGCTATGGCTACACCTTC. Translation: CAISFPESGYGYTF.

This clonotype appeared many times. This sequence joins TRBV4-3 and TRBJ2-7; D perhaps matches TRBD2 (5 bases). V lost 1 base and J lost 4, with 11 bases in between. The CDR3 spans 14 residues. Germline V CDR1 and CDR2: LGHNA, YSLEER. The CDR3 is CASSQGGGQYEQYF. The CDR3 DNA is TGCGCCAGCAGCCAAGGTGGCGGGCAGTACGAGCAGTACTTC.

V and J are TRBV10-3 and TRBJ2-7; D is unclear. The V end was cut by 3 bases, the J end by 4 bases, with 13 bases between. CDR3 size: 14 residues. CDR1 ENHRY and CDR2 SYGVKD come from the germline V gene. CDR3 loop: CAISDTAVLYEQYF. The CDR3 DNA follows: TGTGCCATCAGTGACACGGCGGTCCTATACGAGCAGTACTTC.

This clonotype was seen many times. This chain uses TRBV19 with TRBJ2-7, with D uncertain. The V and J ends lost 3 bases and 0 bases respectively, with 6 bases between them. CDR3 length: 13 amino acids. The germline V gene encodes CDR1 LNHDA and CDR2 SQIVND (reference sequence). DNA for the CDR3: TGTGCCAGTAGTATTTCGACCTCCTACGAGCAGTACTTC. Translated, it gives CASSISTSYEQYF.

This clonotype was recorded many times. J is TRBJ2-2 and V is TRBV6-5; TRBD1 might be the D (6 bases). Germline V gene sequence: CDR1 MNHEY, CDR2 SVGAGI. V lost 2 bases and J lost 5, with 12 bases in between. This CDR3 region has 15 residues. CDR3 in DNA: TGTGCCAGCAGTTACGGTACAGGGCAAACCGGGGAGCTGTTTTTT. It encodes CASSYGTGQTGELFF.

This clonotype appeared a few times. The chain employs TRBV12-3 or TRBV12-4 and TRBJ2-7, with 8 positions matching TRBD2. Losses at the gene ends were 6 bases for V and 7 bases for J; bases not matched to a gene: 23. The CDR3 is 18 residues long. The CDR3 DNA follows: TGTGCCAGCAGCCAAGGAAGGGGCCTAGCGGGCCTATTAAGGGAGCAGTACTTC. Its translation: CASSQGRGLAGLLREQYF.

A few counts support this clonotype. J is TRBJ2-5 and V is TRBV28; D is perhaps TRBD1 (6 bases). CDR3 length: 16 amino acids. Per germline, CDR1 MDHEN and CDR2 SYDVKM. V was pared by 6 bases and J by 2 bases, with 19 bases between. The CDR3 DNA sequence: TGTGCCAGCAGAATACAGGGCGTCACAAAACAAGAGACCCAGTACTTC. Protein sequence: CASRIQGVTKQETQYF.

Regarding this clonotype: The junction shows a germline mismatch at one end, possibly a read error. The chain recombines TRBV12-3 or TRBV12-4 with TRBJ2-1; no reliable D call. CDR3 length equals 12 residues. The CDR3 here is CASSLVANELFF. DNA of the CDR3: TGTGCCAGCAGTTTAGTAGCCAATGAGCTGTTCTTC.

V and J are TRBV5-1 and TRBJ2-2, with 9 positions matching TRBD1. The length of the CDR3 is 16 residues. CDR1 and CDR2 from the germline V gene are SGHRS and YFSETQ. With V trimmed by 6 bases and J by 3 bases, 9 bases remained unmatched. The CDR3 sequence: CASTLTGGSDTGELFF. CDR3 nucleotides: TGCGCCAGCACACTTACAGGGGGCTCGGACACCGGGGAGCTGTTTTTT.

This clonotype has a handful of counts. The chain recombines TRBV29-1 with TRBJ1-3; 9 nucleotides agree with TRBD1. The CDR3 extends over 13 amino acids. The germline V gene has CDR1 SQVTM and CDR2 ANQGSEA. V trimming: 0 bases; J trimming: 16 bases; junction bases outside the gene matches: 10. As DNA, the CDR3 is TGCAGCGTTGAAGATGGCCCGGGACAGGGTTATTATTTT. The encoded protein is CSVEDGPGQGYYF.

The chain links TRBV10-3 to TRBJ1-2; D is undetermined. This CDR3 spans 13 amino acids. Germline V gene data show CDR1 as ENHRY and CDR2 as SYGVKD. Trimming removed 10 bases at V and 0 bases at J, with 12 bases between. CDR3 sequence reads: CATPGGSNYGYTF. DNA of the CDR3: TGTGCCACCCCAGGCGGGTCTAACTATGGCTACACCTTC.

The J gene is TRBJ2-1, the V gene TRBV12-3 or TRBV12-4; maybe TRBD1 (6 bases). Trimming stripped 10 bases from V and 2 bases from J, with 12 bases between. The CDR3 is 13 amino acids. For the CDR3, the DNA is TGTGCCATTTCGACAGGACCCTACAATGAGCAGTTCTTC. It specifies CAISTGPYNEQFF.

V gene TRBV12-3 or TRBV12-4 combines with J gene TRBJ2-1, with TRBD2 matching 9 bases. With 7 bases clipped from V and 4 bases from J, the junction kept 14 bases outside the gene matches. This CDR3 is 17 amino acids long. The CDR3 DNA reads as TGTGCCAGCACCCCCGAAGCGGGAGGCGAACATTACAATGAGCAGTTCTTC. The encoded protein is CASTPEAGGEHYNEQFF.

This chain joins TRBV5-8 and TRBJ1-5; D remains unclear. This CDR3 spans 15 amino acids. V lost 2 bases and J lost 6, with 15 bases in between. Germline CDR1 SGHTS, CDR2 YDEGEE. The CDR3 is CASSFRVVMGQPQHF. The CDR3 DNA follows: TGTGCCAGCAGCTTTCGAGTGGTGATGGGTCAGCCCCAGCATTTT.

CDR3: CASSPTGLAYEQYF. The CDR3 nucleotides are TGTGCCAGCAGCCCGACAGGGTTGGCCTACGAGCAGTACTTC. This chain uses TRBV7-2 with TRBJ2-7, with 7 bases that match TRBD1. Germline lookup yields CDR1 SGHTA and CDR2 FQGNSA. There are 14 residues in the CDR3. The J segment lost 2 bases and the V segment lost 5 bases, leaving 6 bases of the junction unmatched.

The chain couples TRBV4-1 to TRBJ1-5; weak D call: TRBD1 (6 bases). Germline CDR1 reads MGHRA; CDR2 reads YSYEKL. The CDR3 spans 15 residues. The V and J ends lost 0 bases and 5 bases respectively, with 11 bases between them. CDR3 nucleotide sequence: TGCGCCAGCAGCCAAGAAGGACAGCAAGATCAGCCCCAGCATTTT. Translation: CASSQEGQQDQPQHF.